This TCR beta chain was sequenced during a study of T cells in Graves' hyperthyroidism and ophthalmopathy. Study outcomes and limitations: The majority of expanded thyroid clonotypes above 0.001 also appeared in blood.

This clonotype was observed many times. Its antigen is as yet unknown. CDR1 and CDR2 from the germline V gene are SGDLS and YYNGEE. The CDR3 runs 13 residues. With 0 bases clipped from V and 4 bases from J, the junction kept 0 bases outside the gene matches. TCR beta CDR3 regions were amplified from RNA transcripts. Primed by the HTBI set, a first-round RT-PCR was run on the TCR CDR3. TCRdb fed the multiplex PCR reads into MiXCR, producing one record per CDR3 protein. Of 700,000 or so distinct CDR3 sequences listed, about 17% are singletons. This chain connects TRBV9 to TRBJ1-1; 7 bases are a match to TRBD1. This clonotype was obtained from a man younger than 35 with Graves' hyperthyroidism. Sample: blood. The CDR3 bases are TGTGCCAGCAGCGTAGAGGGGGCCACTGAAGCTTTCTTT. Its translation: CASSVEGATEAFF.